Below, 5 T cell receptor beta chains from the same sample are listed, as sequenced in a study of T cells in localized non-small cell lung cancer. The protocol was immunoSEQ multiplex PCR, while the TCRdb copy is restricted to in-frame clones and leaves out a portion. The sample holds some 130,000 clones, more than 70% seen once. Source: peripheral blood, taken before any cancer treatment. All receptors derive from an older female donor with stage I lung adenocarcinoma.

The J gene is TRBJ2-3, the V gene TRBV10-3; TRBD1 or TRBD2 may be the D gene (5 bases each). This CDR3 has 14 amino acids. Per germline, CDR1 ENHRY and CDR2 SYGVKD. Deletions cut 0 bases from V and 6 bases from J, with 10 bases between. The CDR3 reads CAISESGTSDTQYF. CDR3 DNA: TGTGCCATCAGTGAGTCGGGGACCTCGGATACGCAGTATTTT.

This clone was recorded only once. The chain combines TRBV10-2 with TRBJ1-4; tentative D call: TRBD1 (6 bases). Trimming took off 8 bases at V and 3 bases at J, with 13 bases between the two ends. Germline CDR1 WSHSY, CDR2 SAAADI. This CDR3 comprises 14 residues. CDR3 in DNA: TGCGCCAGCTGCCTCGGACAGCCTAATGAAAAACTGTTTTTT. It translates to CASCLGQPNEKLFF.

The chain combines TRBV28 with TRBJ1-2; 12 positions agree with TRBD1. V shed 6 bases and J 8 bases; nucleotides not matched to a gene: 7. Germline loops: CDR1 MDHEN, CDR2 SYDVKM. CDR3 size: 14 residues. The CDR3 DNA reads TGTGCCAGCAGCTGGGACAGGGGGCATGCAGGCTACACCTTC. Its protein is CASSWDRGHAGYTF.

The rearrangement links TRBV20-1 to TRBJ1-1; unclear D gene. CDR3 length equals 11 residues. Trimming shortened V by 6 bases and J by 10 bases, and 15 bases separated the two germline ends. The germline gives CDR1 DFQATT, CDR2 SNEGSKA (reference sequence). CDR3 coding DNA: TGCAGTGCCCTCAAAGCAGAGCGAGCTTTCTTT. Encoded protein: CSALKAERAFF.

The V call is TRBV5-1, the J call TRBJ2-5, with D perhaps TRBD2 (5 bases). This CDR3 spans 15 amino acids. The germline V gene has CDR1 SGHRS and CDR2 YFSETQ. V lost 0 bases and J 2 bases, leaving 11 bases between the germline ends. The DNA for the CDR3 is TGCGCCAGCAGCTTGGCAGGAGGTGGGCAAGAGACCCAGTACTTC. It is translated as CASSLAGGGQETQYF.